A single sample gave rise to the 2 T cell receptor beta chains below, sequenced in a study of T cells in Graves' hyperthyroidism and ophthalmopathy. RNA transcripts were the template for amplifying TCR beta CDR3 regions. Carried out on the TCR CDR3, a first-round RT-PCR used the HTBI primer set. TCRdb reprocessed the multiplex PCR reads via MiXCR and lists one record per CDR3 protein. This table holds 530,000 or so distinct CDR3 sequences, about half found once. Sequencing was performed on peripheral blood or thyroid tissue (not recorded which). The receptor set was obtained from a woman in her late teens or twenties with Graves' hyperthyroidism.

CDR3 in DNA: TGCAGCGTTGTAAGACAGGGGGCCTTTTACGAGCAGTACTTC. Encoded protein: CSVVRQGAFYEQYF. The chain is built from TRBV29-1 and TRBJ2-7, with 10 bases matching TRBD1. CDR1 is SQVTM and CDR2 is ANQGSEA in the germline V gene. The ends lost 4 bases at V and 4 bases at J; junction bases unmatched: 7. The CDR3 runs to 14 residues.

This clonotype was observed many times. The chain recombines TRBV12-3 or TRBV12-4 with TRBJ1-5; possible D gene TRBD1, 5 bases. V was shortened by 6 bases and J by 4 bases, with 10 bases between the two germline ends. The CDR3 totals 13 residues. The CDR3 loop reads CASRGDYNQPQHF. The DNA of the CDR3 is TGTGCCAGCAGGGGGGACTATAATCAGCCCCAGCATTTT.